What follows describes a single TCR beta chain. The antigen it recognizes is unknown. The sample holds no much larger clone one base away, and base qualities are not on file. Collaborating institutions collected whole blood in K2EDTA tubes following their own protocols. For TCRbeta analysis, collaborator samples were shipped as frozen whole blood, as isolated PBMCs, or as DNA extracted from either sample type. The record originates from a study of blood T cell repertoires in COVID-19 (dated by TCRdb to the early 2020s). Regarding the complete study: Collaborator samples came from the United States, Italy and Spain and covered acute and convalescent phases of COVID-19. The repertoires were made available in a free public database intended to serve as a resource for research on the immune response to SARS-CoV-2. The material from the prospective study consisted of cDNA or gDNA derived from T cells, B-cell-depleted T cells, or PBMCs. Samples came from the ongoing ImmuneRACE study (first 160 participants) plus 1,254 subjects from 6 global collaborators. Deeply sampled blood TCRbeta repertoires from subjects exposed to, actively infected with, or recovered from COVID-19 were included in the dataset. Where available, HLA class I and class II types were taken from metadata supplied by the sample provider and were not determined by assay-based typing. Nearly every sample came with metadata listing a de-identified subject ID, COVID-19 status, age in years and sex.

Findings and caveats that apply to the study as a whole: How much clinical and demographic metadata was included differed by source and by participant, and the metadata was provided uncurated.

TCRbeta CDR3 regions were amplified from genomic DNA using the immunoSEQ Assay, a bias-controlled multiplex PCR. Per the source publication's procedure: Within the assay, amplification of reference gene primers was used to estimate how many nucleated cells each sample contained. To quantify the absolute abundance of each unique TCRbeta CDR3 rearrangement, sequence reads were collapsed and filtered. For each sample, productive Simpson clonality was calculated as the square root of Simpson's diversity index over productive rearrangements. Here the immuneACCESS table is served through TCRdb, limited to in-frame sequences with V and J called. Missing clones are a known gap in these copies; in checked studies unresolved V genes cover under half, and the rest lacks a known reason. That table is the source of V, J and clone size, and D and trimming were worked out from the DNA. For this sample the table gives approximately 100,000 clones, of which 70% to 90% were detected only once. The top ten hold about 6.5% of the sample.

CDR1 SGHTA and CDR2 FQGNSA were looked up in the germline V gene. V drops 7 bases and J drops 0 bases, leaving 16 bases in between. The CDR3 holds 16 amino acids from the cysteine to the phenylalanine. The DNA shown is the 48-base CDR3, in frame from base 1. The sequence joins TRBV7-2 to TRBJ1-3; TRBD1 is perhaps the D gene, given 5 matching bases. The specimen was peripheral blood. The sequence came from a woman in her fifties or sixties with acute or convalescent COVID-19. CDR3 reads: CASTYQGSSSGNTIYF. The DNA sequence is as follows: TGTGCCAGCACCTATCAGGGCTCAAGCTCTGGAAACACCATATATTTT.